Listed below are T cell receptor beta chains from one sample, sequenced in a study of blood T cell repertoires in COVID-19. The protocol was immunoSEQ multiplex PCR, while the TCRdb copy is restricted to in-frame clones and leaves out a portion. Among 200,000 to 300,000 clones listed, roughly 88% were seen once. What was sequenced was peripheral blood. The receptors derive from a young woman with COVID-19, enrolled during active disease. Both conserved end residues are part of each CDR3.

j_gene: TRBJ1-4; v_gene: TRBV4-3; CDR3aa: CASSQVTGDGEKLFF
j_gene: TRBJ2-5; v_gene: TRBV11-3; CDR3aa: CASSLGQKETQYF
j_gene: TRBJ1-6; v_gene: TRBV4-3; CDR3aa: CASSQDREGSHSPLHF
j_gene: TRBJ2-2; v_gene: TRBV11-3; CDR3aa: CASSPTHAGELFF
j_gene: TRBJ2-3; v_gene: TRBV24-1; CDR3aa: CATSDTTGLGADTQYF
j_gene: TRBJ1-1; v_gene: TRBV3-1/TRBV3-2; CDR3aa: CASSQVQGAEAFF
j_gene: TRBJ1-4; v_gene: TRBV5-5; CDR3aa: CASSSGGRATNEKLFF
j_gene: TRBJ1-1; v_gene: TRBV19; CDR3aa: CASTSDRNAVEAFF
j_gene: TRBJ1-1; v_gene: TRBV19; CDR3aa: CASSIDWGVPEAFF
j_gene: TRBJ1-5; v_gene: TRBV7-2; CDR3aa: CASSSPGGGSNQPQHF
j_gene: TRBJ2-1; v_gene: TRBV24-1; CDR3aa: CATSAHWSYNEQFF
j_gene: TRBJ1-6; v_gene: TRBV18; CDR3aa: CASSPAGEHRPLHF
j_gene: TRBJ2-5; v_gene: TRBV7-9; CDR3aa: CASSLAWQAQETQYF
j_gene: TRBJ2-3; v_gene: TRBV5-8; CDR3aa: CASSFGLAGVADTQYF
j_gene: TRBJ2-1; v_gene: TRBV12-5; CDR3aa: CASGLGAVREQFF
j_gene: TRBJ2-7; v_gene: TRBV5-4; CDR3aa: CASSLGGQMIYQYEQYF
j_gene: TRBJ2-7; v_gene: TRBV11-3; CDR3aa: CASSHYQRAPRQGYEQYF
j_gene: TRBJ1-4; v_gene: TRBV7-8; CDR3aa: CASSRGGTDTNEKLFF
j_gene: TRBJ1-2; v_gene: TRBV27; CDR3aa: CASSPTGGFGYTF
j_gene: TRBJ2-5; v_gene: TRBV19; CDR3aa: CASSIGTPGVQYF